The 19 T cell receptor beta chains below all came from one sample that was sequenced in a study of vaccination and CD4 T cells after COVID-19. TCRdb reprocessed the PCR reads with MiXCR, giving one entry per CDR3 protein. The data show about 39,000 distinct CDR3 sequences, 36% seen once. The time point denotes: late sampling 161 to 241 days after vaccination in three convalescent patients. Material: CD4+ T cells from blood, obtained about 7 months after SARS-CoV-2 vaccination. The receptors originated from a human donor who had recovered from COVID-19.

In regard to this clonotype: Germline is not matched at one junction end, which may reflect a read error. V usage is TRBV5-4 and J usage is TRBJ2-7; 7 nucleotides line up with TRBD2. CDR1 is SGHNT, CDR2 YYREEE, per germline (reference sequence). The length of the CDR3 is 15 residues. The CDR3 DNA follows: TGTGCCAGCGGCTTCCCGGGAGGACAAACCTACGAGCAGTACTTC. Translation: CASGFPGGQTYEQYF. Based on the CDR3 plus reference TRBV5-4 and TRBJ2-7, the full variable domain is ETGVTQSPTHLIKTRGQQVTLRCSSQSGHNTVSWYQQALGQGPQFIFQYYREEENGRGNFPPRFSGLQFPNYSSELNVNALELDDSALYLCASGFPGGQTYEQYFGPGTRLTVT.

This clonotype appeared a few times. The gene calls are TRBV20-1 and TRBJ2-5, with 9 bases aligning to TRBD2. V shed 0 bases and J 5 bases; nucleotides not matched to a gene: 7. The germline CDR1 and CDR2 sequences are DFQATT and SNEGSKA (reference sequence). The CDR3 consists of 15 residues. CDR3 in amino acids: CSARDIAGDTETQYF. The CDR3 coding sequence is TGCAGTGCTAGAGATATAGCGGGAGACACCGAGACCCAGTACTTC.

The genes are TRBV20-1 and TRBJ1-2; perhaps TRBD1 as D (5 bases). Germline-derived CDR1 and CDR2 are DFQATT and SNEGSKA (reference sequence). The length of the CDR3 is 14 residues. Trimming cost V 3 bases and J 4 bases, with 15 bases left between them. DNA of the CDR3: TGCAGTGCTAGTGGGGCGAGCACATCCTATGGCTACACCTTC. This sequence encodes CSASGASTSYGYTF.

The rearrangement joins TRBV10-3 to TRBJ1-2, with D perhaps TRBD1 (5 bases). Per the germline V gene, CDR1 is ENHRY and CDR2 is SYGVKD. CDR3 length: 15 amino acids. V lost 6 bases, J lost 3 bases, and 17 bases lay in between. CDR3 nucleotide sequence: TGTGCCATCAGAGAGGGACCGGGAGAGTACTATGGCTACACCTTC. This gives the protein CAIREGPGEYYGYTF.

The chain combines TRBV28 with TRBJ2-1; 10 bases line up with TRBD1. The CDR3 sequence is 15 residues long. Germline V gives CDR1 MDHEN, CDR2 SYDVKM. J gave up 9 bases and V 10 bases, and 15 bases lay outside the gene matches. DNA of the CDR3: TGTGCCATCCTCGACAACCGGGACAGGGGAAGTGAGCAGTTCTTC. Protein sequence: CAILDNRDRGSEQFF.

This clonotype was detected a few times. The CDR3 coding sequence is TGTGCCAGCAGTGACCAACACACAGATACGCAGTATTTT. Translating it yields CASSDQHTDTQYF. This sequence joins TRBV6-4 and TRBJ2-3; D not resolved. Germline V CDR1 and CDR2: MRHNA, SNTAGT. V was shortened by 2 bases and J by 2 bases, with 5 bases between the two germline ends. This CDR3 is 13 amino acids long.

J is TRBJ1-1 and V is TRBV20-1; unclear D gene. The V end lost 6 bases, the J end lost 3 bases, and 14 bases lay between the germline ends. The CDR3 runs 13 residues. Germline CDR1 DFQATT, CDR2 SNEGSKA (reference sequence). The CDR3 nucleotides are TGCAGTGCCTCCCGGGGAGAACACACTGAAGCTTTCTTT. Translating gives CSASRGEHTEAFF.

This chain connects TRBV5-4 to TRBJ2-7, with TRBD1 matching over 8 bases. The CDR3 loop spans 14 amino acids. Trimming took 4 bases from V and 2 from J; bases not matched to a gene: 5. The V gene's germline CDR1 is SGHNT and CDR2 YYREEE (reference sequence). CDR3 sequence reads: CASSGRTGTYEQYF. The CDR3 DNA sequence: TGTGCCAGCAGCGGACGGACAGGGACCTACGAGCAGTACTTC.

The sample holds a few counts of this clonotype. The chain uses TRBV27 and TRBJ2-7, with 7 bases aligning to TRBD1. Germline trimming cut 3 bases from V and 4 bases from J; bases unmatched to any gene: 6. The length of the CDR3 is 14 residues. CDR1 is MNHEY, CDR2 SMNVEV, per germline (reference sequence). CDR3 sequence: CASSFTGTAYEQYF. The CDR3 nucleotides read TGTGCCAGCAGTTTCACCGGGACAGCGTACGAGCAGTACTTC.

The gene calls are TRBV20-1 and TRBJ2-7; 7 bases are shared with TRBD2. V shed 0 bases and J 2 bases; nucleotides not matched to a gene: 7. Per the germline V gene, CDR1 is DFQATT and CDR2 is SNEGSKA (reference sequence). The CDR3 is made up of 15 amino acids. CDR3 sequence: CSARDVVREPYEQYF. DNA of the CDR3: TGCAGTGCTAGAGATGTAGTGCGGGAGCCCTACGAGCAGTACTTC.

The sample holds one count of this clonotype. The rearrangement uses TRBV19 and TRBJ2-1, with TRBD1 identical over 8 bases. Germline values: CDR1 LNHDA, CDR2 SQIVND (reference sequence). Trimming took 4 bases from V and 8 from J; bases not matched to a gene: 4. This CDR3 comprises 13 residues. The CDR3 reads CASSTGGLDEQFF. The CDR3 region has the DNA TGTGCCAGTAGTACAGGGGGCTTGGATGAGCAGTTCTTC.

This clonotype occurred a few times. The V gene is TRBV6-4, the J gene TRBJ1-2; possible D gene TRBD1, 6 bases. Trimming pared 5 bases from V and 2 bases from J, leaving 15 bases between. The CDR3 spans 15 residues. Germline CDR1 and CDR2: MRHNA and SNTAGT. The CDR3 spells CASSIIAGENYGYTF. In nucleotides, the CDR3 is TGTGCCAGCAGTATTATTGCAGGGGAGAACTATGGCTACACCTTC.

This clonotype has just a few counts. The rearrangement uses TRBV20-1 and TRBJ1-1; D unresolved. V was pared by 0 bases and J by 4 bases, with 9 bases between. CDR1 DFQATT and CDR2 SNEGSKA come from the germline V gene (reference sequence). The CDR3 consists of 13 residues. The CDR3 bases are TGCAGTGCTAGAGACGGACTTATCACTGAAGCTTTCTTT. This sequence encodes CSARDGLITEAFF.

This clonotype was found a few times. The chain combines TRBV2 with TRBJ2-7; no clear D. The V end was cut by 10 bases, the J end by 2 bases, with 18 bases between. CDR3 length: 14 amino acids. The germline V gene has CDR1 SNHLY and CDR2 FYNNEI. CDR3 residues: CATPEDLDAYEQYF. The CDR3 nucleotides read TGTGCCACCCCAGAAGACTTAGATGCCTACGAGCAGTACTTC.

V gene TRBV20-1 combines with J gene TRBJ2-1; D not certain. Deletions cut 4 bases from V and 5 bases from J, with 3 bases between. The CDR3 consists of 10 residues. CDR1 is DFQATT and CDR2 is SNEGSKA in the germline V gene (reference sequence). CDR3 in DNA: TGCAGTGCTATCAACAATGAGCAGTTCTTC. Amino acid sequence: CSAINNEQFF.

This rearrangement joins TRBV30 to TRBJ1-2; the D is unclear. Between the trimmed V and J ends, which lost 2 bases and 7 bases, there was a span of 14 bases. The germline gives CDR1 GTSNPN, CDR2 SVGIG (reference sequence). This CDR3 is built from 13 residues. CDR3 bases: TGTGCCTGGAGTAAGGGCCTGGGTCTTGGCTACACCTTC. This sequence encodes CAWSKGLGLGYTF.

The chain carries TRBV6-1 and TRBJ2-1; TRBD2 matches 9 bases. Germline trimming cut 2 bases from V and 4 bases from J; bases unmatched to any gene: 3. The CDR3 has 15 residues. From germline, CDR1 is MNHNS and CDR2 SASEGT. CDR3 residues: CASSEYSGGYNEQFF. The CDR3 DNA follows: TGTGCCAGCAGTGAATATAGCGGGGGATACAATGAGCAGTTCTTC.

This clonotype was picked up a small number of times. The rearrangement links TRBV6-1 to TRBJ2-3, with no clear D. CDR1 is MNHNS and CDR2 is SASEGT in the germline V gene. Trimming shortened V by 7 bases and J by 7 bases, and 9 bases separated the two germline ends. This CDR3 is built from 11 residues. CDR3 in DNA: TGTGCCAGCATATGGGGATATACGCAGTATTTT. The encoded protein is CASIWGYTQYF.

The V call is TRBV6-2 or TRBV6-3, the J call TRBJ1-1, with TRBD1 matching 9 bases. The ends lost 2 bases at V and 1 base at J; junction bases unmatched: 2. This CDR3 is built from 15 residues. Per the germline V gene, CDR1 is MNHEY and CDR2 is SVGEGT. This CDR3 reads CASSYRDRENTEAFF. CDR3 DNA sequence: TGTGCCAGCAGTTACCGGGACAGGGAGAACACTGAAGCTTTCTTT.